These 17 T cell receptor beta chains originate from one sample sequenced in a study of T cell responses to AZD1222 COVID-19 vaccine. Assay used: immunoSEQ multiplex PCR; TCRdb lists only in-frame clones, some missing. The table has about 270,000 clones, around 93% seen once. The sample here was peripheral blood, taken 28 days after the second AZD1222 dose. The receptors were sampled from an adult who received the AZD1222 COVID-19 vaccine.

This chain links TRBV27 with TRBJ2-7; D ambiguous. The CDR3 sequence is 10 residues long. The V end was cut by 3 bases, the J end by 5 bases, with 2 bases between. Germline CDR1 reads MNHEY; CDR2 reads SMNVEV (reference sequence). The DNA for the CDR3 is TGTGCCAGCAGTTTCGACGAGCAGTACTTC. Its protein product is CASSFDEQYF.

V usage is TRBV28 and J usage is TRBJ2-3; D might be TRBD2 (5 bases). V lost 2 bases and J 4 bases, leaving 10 bases between the germline ends. CDR1 is MDHEN and CDR2 is SYDVKM in the germline V gene. This CDR3 spans 14 amino acids. DNA for the CDR3: TGTGCCAGCAGTTTAAGTCTAGCTTCAGATACGCAGTATTTT. Amino acids: CASSLSLASDTQYF. Complete variable domain (other parts from reference TRBV28 and TRBJ2-3): DVKVTQSSRYLVKRTGEKVFLECVQDMDHENMFWYRQDPGLGLRLIYFSYDVKMKEKGDIPEGYSVSREKKERFSLILESASTNQTSMYLCASSLSLASDTQYFGPGTRLTVL.

The V call is TRBV6-2 or TRBV6-3, the J call TRBJ1-6; no reliable D call. The V gene lost 2 bases and the J gene lost 10 bases, with 3 bases spanning the gap. CDR1 is MNHEY, CDR2 SVGEGT, per germline. The length of the CDR3 is 11 residues. CDR3 loop: CASSYDSPLHF. In nucleotides, the CDR3 is TGTGCCAGCAGTTACGACTCACCCCTCCACTTT.

This clone was seen only a few times. The chain joins TRBV24-1 to TRBJ1-1; a weak D match, TRBD1 (5 bases). The CDR3 runs 14 residues. V was clipped by 1 base and J by 5 bases, with 10 bases between them. Per the germline V gene, CDR1 is KGHDR and CDR2 is SFDVKD. CDR3 bases: TGTGCCACCAGTGATTTCGGGGGGGGAACTGAAGCTTTCTTT. This gives the protein CATSDFGGGTEAFF.

The rearrangement uses TRBV6-2 or TRBV6-3 and TRBJ2-5, with 9 bases that match TRBD2. After removal of 3 bases from V and 1 base from J, the junction contained 0 bases not matched to a gene. Looked up from germline, CDR1 is MNHEY and CDR2 is SVGEGT. The CDR3 has 14 amino acids. CDR3 DNA: TGTGCCAGCAGTTATAGCGGGAGCCAAGAGACCCAGTACTTC. Translation: CASSYSGSQETQYF.

This chain connects TRBV18 to TRBJ2-2; possible D gene TRBD2, 6 bases. Trimming took 3 bases from V and 5 from J, leaving 16 bases between them. Germline CDR1 and CDR2: KGHSH and LQKENI. This CDR3 contains 16 residues. CDR3: CASSPSGVGTTGELFF. The DNA for the CDR3 is TGTGCCAGCTCACCCTCAGGAGTCGGGACTACCGGGGAGCTGTTTTTT. Using reference TRBV18 and TRBJ2-2 for the parts outside the CDR3, the full variable domain is NAGVMQNPRHLVRRRGQEARLRCSPMKGHSHVYWYRQLPEEGLKFMVYLQKENIIDESGMPKERFSAEFPKEGPSILRIQQVVRGDSAAYFCASSPSGVGTTGELFFGEGSRLTVL.

The V and J genes are TRBV28 and TRBJ1-2; 7 bases fit TRBD1. V shed 6 bases and J 4 bases; nucleotides not matched to a gene: 17. Germline CDR1 and CDR2: MDHEN and SYDVKM. This CDR3 has 17 residues. The CDR3 loop reads CASSSSAFGQDLYGYTF. The DNA of the CDR3 is TGTGCCAGCAGCTCTTCTGCCTTTGGACAGGACCTCTATGGCTACACCTTC.

This rearrangement joins TRBV29-1 to TRBJ1-1; D gene unclear. Germline V gene lookup returns CDR1 SQVTM and CDR2 ANQGSEA. This CDR3 is built from 12 residues. The V gene lost 6 bases and the J gene lost 10 bases, with 18 bases spanning the gap. CDR3 bases: TGCAGCGTGCGGGAGGGTGAGGGTAGAGCTTTCTTT. Protein product: CSVREGEGRAFF. The whole variable domain, remainder taken from reference TRBV29-1 and TRBJ1-1, is SAVISQKPSRDICQRGTSLTIQCQVDSQVTMMFWYRQQPGQSLTLIATANQGSEATYESGFVIDKFPISRPNLTFSTLTVSNMSPEDSSIYLCSVREGEGRAFFGQGTRLTVV.

The V and J genes are TRBV5-8 and TRBJ2-7, with 8 bases identical to TRBD2. The CDR3 spans 16 residues. V lost 3 bases to trimming and J lost 4 bases; unmatched junction nucleotides: 12. Germline assignment: CDR1 SGHTS and CDR2 YDEGEE. The DNA for the CDR3 is TGTGCCAGCAGCTCCCTGGGGACTAGTGCCGATTACGAGCAGTACTTC. The encoded protein is CASSSLGTSADYEQYF.

The chain couples TRBV5-1 to TRBJ1-1; D is unclear. V was cut by 5 bases and J by 0 bases, with 11 bases left in between. Per germline, CDR1 SGHRS and CDR2 YFSETQ. The CDR3 has 14 amino acids. CDR3 in amino acids: CASRARTMNTEAFF. The CDR3, as DNA: TGCGCCAGCAGGGCCAGAACCATGAACACTGAAGCTTTCTTT. Complete variable domain (other parts from reference TRBV5-1 and TRBJ1-1): KAGVTQTPRYLIKTRGQQVTLSCSPISGHRSVSWYQQTPGQGLQFLFEYFSETQRNKGNFPGRFSGRQFSNSRSEMNVSTLELGDSALYLCASRARTMNTEAFFGQGTRLTVV.

The J gene is TRBJ1-5, the V gene TRBV29-1; 10 bases agree with TRBD1. Trimming removed 4 bases from V and 6 bases from J; junction bases left unmatched: 3. Germline V gene lookup returns CDR1 SQVTM and CDR2 ANQGSEA. CDR3 size: 13 residues. The CDR3 nucleotides are TGCAGCGTTGCGACAGGGGGCGTTCAGCCCCAGCATTTT. It translates to CSVATGGVQPQHF. The full variable domain, in which reference TRBV29-1 and TRBJ1-5 provide the parts outside the CDR3, is SAVISQKPSRDICQRGTSLTIQCQVDSQVTMMFWYRQQPGQSLTLIATANQGSEATYESGFVIDKFPISRPNLTFSTLTVSNMSPEDSSIYLCSVATGGVQPQHFGDGTRLSIL.

The chain carries TRBV27 and TRBJ2-2, with a weak D call TRBD2 (7 bases). The CDR3 is 17 amino acids. CDR1 and CDR2 from the germline V gene are MNHEY and SMNVEV (reference sequence). Trimming stripped 5 bases from V and 0 bases from J, with 16 bases between. This CDR3 reads CASSLRGRAPNTGELFF. The CDR3 DNA is TGTGCCAGCAGTCTGAGGGGGAGGGCACCGAACACCGGGGAGCTGTTTTTT.

The J gene is TRBJ1-5, the V gene TRBV6-1; D remains unclear. Trimming pared 2 bases from V and 4 bases from J, leaving 12 bases between. This CDR3 has 15 amino acids. The germline V gene has CDR1 MNHNS and CDR2 SASEGT. The CDR3 reads CASSESRGPNQPQHF. The CDR3 nucleotides are TGTGCCAGCAGTGAAAGTCGAGGGCCAAATCAGCCCCAGCATTTT.

The chain links TRBV30 to TRBJ1-5; D ambiguous. V was clipped by 3 bases and J by 5 bases, with 14 bases between them. This CDR3 region has 14 residues. CDR1 GTSNPN and CDR2 SVGIG come from the germline V gene (reference sequence). The CDR3 loop is CAWSLSSWDQPQHF. The CDR3 bases are TGTGCCTGGAGCCTGTCGTCCTGGGATCAGCCCCAGCATTTT.

The V call is TRBV6-5, the J call TRBJ1-1, with D possibly matching TRBD1 (6 bases). The CDR3 covers 12 residues. From germline, CDR1 is MNHEY and CDR2 SVGAGI. Trimming pared 8 bases from V and 9 bases from J, leaving 16 bases between. The CDR3 sequence: CASVKRGEKAFF. For the CDR3, the DNA is TGTGCCAGCGTGAAAAGGGGGGAGAAAGCTTTCTTT.

The genes are TRBV18 and TRBJ2-3, with D hard to call. The germline V and J ends were trimmed by 0 bases and 4 bases, with 17 bases remaining between them. Per the germline V gene, CDR1 is KGHSH and CDR2 is LQKENI. This CDR3 comprises 17 residues. The CDR3 sequence: CASSPPYRTSRPDTQYF. The DNA of the CDR3 is TGTGCCAGCTCACCACCGTACAGAACGAGCCGGCCAGATACGCAGTATTTT.

The chain has TRBV18 and TRBJ2-7; the match to TRBD1 covers 9 bases. The CDR3 is 14 amino acids. V shed 6 bases and J 6 bases; nucleotides not matched to a gene: 9. CDR1 is KGHSH, CDR2 LQKENI, per germline. The CDR3 nucleotides are TGTGCCAGCTCCCAGGGGGGACAGGGAGGCGAGCAGTACTTC. Protein: CASSQGGQGGEQYF.